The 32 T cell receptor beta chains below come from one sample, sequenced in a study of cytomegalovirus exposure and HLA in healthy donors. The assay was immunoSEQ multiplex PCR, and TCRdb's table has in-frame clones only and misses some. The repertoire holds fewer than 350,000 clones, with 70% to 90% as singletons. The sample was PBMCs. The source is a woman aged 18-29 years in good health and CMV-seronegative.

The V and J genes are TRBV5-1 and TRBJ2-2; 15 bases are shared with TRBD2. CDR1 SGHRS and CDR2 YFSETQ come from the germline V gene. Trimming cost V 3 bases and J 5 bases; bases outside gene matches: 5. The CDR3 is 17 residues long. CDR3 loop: CASSSGLAGGRTGELFF. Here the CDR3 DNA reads TGCGCCAGCAGCTCGGGACTAGCGGGAGGTCGTACCGGGGAGCTGTTTTTT.

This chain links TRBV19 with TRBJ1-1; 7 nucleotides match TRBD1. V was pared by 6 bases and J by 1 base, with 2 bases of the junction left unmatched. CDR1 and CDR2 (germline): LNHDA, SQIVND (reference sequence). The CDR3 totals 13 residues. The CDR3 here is CASRHRGNTEAFF. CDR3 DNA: TGTGCCAGTAGACACAGGGGGAACACTGAAGCTTTCTTT.

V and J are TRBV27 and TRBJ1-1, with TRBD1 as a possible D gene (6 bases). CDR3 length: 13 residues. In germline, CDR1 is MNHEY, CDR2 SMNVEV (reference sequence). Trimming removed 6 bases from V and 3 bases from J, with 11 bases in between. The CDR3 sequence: CASRWTVYTEAFF. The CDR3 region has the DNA TGTGCCAGCAGGTGGACAGTATACACTGAAGCTTTCTTT.

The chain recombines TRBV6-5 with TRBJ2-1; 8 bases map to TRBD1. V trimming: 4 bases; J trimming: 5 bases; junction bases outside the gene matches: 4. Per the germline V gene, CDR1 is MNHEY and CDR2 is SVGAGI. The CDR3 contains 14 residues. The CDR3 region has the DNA TGTGCCAGCAGTTCCGGACAGGGTGACAATGAGCAGTTCTTC. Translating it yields CASSSGQGDNEQFF.

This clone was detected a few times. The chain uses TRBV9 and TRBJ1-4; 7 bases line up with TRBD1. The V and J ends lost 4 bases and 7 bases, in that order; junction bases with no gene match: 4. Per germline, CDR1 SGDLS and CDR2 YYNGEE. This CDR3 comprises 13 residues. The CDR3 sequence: CASSPRQGEKLFF. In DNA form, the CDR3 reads TGTGCCAGCAGCCCCAGACAGGGTGAAAAACTGTTTTTT.

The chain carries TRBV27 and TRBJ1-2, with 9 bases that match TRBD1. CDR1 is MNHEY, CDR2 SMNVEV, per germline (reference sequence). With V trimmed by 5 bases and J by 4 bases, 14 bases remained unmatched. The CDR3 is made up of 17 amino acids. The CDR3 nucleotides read TGTGCCAGCAGTCCGCGGACAGGGGTCGAGCCGTCCTATGGCTACACCTTC. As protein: CASSPRTGVEPSYGYTF.

The CDR3 loop reads CASTDKSILNTEAFF. CDR3 DNA: TGTGCCAGCACAGATAAGTCTATACTGAACACTGAAGCTTTCTTT. The rearrangement uses TRBV19 and TRBJ1-1, with D hard to call. The CDR3 spans 15 residues. V lost 9 bases and J lost 0, with 17 bases in between. CDR1 is LNHDA and CDR2 is SQIVND in the germline V gene (reference sequence).

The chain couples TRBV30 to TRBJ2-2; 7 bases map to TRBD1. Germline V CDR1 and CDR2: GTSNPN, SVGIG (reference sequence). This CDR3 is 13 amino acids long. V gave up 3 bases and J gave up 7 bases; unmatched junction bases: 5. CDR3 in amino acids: CAWRPQGVGELFF. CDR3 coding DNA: TGTGCCTGGAGACCTCAGGGGGTCGGGGAGCTGTTTTTT.

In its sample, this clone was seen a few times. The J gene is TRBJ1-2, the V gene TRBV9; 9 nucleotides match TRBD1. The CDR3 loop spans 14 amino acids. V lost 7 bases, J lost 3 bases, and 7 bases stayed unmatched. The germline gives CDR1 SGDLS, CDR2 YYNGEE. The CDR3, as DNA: TGTGCCAGCGGGACAGGGCGTCGGGACTATGGCTACACCTTC. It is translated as CASGTGRRDYGYTF.

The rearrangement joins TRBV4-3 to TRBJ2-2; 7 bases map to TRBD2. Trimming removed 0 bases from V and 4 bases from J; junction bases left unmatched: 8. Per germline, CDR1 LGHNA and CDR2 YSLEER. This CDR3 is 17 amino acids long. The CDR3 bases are TGCGCCAGCAGCCAAGAAACTAGCGATCCCATCACCGGGGAGCTGTTTTTT. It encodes CASSQETSDPITGELFF.

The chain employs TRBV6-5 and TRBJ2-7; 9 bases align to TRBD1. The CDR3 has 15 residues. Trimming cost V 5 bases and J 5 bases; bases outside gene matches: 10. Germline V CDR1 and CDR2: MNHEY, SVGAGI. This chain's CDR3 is CASSRPGTGSNEQYF. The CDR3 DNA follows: TGTGCCAGCAGTCGCCCCGGGACAGGGTCCAACGAGCAGTACTTC.

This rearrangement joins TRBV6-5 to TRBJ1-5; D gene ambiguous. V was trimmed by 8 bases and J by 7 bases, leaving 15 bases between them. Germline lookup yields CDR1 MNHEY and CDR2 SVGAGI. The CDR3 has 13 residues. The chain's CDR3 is CASSRSRGQPQHF. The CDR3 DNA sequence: TGTGCCAGCTCCCGTAGTAGAGGGCAGCCCCAGCATTTT.

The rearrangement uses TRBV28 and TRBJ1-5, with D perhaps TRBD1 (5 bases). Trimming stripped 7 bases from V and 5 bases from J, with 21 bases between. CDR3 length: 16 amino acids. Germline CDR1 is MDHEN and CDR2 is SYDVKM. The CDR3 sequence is CASTPTVPGGDQPQHF. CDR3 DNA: TGTGCCAGCACCCCAACGGTTCCCGGGGGAGATCAGCCCCAGCATTTT.

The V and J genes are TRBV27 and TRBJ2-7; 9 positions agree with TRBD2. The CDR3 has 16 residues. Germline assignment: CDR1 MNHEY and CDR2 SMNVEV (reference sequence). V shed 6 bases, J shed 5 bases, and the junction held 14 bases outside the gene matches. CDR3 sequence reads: CASRSIDRGRANEQYF. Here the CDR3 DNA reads TGTGCCAGCAGAAGCATCGATCGCGGGAGGGCCAACGAGCAGTACTTC.

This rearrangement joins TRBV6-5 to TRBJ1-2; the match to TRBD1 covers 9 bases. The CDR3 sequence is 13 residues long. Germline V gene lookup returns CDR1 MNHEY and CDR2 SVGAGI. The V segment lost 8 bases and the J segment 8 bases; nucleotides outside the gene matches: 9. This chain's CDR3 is CASRDRDRDGYTF. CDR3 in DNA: TGTGCCAGCCGAGACCGGGACAGGGACGGCTACACCTTC.

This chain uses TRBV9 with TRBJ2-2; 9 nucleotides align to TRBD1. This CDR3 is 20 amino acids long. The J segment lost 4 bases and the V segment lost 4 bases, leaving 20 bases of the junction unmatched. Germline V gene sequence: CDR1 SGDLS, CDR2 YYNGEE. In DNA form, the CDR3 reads TGTGCCAGCAGCCCAGAAGCCGGACCGGGACAGGGTCTTATCACCGGGGAGCTGTTTTTT. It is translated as CASSPEAGPGQGLITGELFF.

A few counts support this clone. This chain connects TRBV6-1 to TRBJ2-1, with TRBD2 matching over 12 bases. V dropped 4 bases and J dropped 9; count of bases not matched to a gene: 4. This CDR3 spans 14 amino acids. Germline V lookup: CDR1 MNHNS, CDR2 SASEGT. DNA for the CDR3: TGTGCCAGCAGTGGTAGACTAGCGGGAGTTGAGCAGTTCTTC. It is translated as CASSGRLAGVEQFF.

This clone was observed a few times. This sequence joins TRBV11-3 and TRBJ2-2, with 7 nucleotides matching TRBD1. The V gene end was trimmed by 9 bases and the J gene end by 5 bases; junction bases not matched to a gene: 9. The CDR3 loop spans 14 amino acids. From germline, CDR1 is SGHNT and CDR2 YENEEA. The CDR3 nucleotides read TGTGCCAGTAGACGAGGGGGCGGGACCGGGGAGCTGTTTTTT. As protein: CASRRGGGTGELFF. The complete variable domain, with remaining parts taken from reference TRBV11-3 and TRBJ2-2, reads EAGVVQSPRYKIIEKKQPVAFWCNPISGHNTLYWYLQNLGQGPELLIRYENEEAVDDSQLPKDRFSAERLKGVDSTLKIQPAELGDSAVYLCASRRGGGTGELFFGEGSRLTVL.

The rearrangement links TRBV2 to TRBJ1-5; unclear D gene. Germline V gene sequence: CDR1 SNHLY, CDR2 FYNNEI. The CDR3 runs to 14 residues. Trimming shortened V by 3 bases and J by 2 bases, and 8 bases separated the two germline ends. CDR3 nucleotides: TGTGCCAGCAGTGATCGTGTAGGCAATCAGCCCCAGCATTTT. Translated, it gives CASSDRVGNQPQHF.

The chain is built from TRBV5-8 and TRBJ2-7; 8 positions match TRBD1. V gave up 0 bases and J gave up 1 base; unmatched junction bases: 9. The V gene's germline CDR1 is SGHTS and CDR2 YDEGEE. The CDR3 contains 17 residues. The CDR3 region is CASSLGQGYRFSYEQYF. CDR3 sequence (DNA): TGTGCCAGCAGCTTGGGACAGGGGTATCGGTTTTCCTACGAGCAGTACTTC.

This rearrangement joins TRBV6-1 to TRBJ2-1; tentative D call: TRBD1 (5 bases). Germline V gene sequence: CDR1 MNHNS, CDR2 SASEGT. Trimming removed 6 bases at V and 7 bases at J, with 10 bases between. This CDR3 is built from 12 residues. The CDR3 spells CASRPQGNEQFF. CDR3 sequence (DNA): TGTGCCAGCAGACCCCAGGGTAATGAGCAGTTCTTC.

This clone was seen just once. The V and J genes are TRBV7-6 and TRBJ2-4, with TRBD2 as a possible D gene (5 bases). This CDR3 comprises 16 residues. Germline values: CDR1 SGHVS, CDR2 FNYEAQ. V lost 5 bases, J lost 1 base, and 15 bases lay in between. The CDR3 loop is CASSIEGRDAKNIQYF. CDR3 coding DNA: TGTGCCAGCAGCATCGAGGGCCGAGATGCCAAAAACATTCAGTACTTC.

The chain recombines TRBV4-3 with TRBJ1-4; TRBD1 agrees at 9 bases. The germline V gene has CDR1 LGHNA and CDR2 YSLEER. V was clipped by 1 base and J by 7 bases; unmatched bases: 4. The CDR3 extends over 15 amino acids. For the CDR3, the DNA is TGCGCCAGCAGCCAAGGGGACAGGGAGGGTGAAAAACTGTTTTTT. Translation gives CASSQGDREGEKLFF.

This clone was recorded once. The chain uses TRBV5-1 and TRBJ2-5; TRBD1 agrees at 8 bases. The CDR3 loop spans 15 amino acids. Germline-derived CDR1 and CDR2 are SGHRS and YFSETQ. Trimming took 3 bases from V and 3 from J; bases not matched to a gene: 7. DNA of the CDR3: TGCGCCAGCAGCTCGGGACAGGCAGGAAAAGAGACCCAGTACTTC. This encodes CASSSGQAGKETQYF.

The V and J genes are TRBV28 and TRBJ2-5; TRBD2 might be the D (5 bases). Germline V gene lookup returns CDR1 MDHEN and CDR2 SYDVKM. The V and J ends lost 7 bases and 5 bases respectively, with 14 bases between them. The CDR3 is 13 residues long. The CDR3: CASTPLDRETQYF. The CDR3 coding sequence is TGTGCCAGCACCCCACTAGATCGGGAGACCCAGTACTTC.

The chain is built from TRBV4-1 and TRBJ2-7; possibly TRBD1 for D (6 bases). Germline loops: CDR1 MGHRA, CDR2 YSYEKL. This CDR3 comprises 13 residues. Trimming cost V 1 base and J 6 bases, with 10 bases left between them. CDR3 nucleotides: TGCGCCAGCAGCCAAGTTTGGGGGCCCGAGCAGTACTTC. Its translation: CASSQVWGPEQYF.

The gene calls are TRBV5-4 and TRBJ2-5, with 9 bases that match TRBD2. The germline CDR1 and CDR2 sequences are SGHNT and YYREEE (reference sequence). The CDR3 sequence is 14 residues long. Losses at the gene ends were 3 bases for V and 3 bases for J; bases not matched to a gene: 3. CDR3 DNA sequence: TGTGCCAGCAGCTGGCGGGGGGGAAAAGAGACCCAGTACTTC. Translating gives CASSWRGGKETQYF.

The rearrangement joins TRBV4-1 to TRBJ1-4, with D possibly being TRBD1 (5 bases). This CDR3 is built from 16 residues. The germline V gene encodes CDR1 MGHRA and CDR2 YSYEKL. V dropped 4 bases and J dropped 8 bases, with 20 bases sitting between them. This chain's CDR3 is CASSPRDWQGAEKLFF. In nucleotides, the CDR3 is TGCGCCAGCAGCCCCCGGGACTGGCAGGGCGCGGAAAAACTGTTTTTT.

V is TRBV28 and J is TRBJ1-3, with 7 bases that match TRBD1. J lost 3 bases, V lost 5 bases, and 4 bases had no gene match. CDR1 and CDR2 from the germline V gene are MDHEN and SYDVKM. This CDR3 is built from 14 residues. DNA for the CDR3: TGTGCCAGCAGTCGAACAGGGGATGGAAACACCATATATTTT. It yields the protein CASSRTGDGNTIYF.

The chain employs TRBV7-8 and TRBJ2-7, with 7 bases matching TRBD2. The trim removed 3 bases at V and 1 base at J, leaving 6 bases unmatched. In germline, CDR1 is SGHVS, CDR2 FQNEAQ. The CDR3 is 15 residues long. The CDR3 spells CASSFRLAASYEQYF. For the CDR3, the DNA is TGTGCCAGCAGCTTCCGGCTAGCGGCATCCTACGAGCAGTACTTC.

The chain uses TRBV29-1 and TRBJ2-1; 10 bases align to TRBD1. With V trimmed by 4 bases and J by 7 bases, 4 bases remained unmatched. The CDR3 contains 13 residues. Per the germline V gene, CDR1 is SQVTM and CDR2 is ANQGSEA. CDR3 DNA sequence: TGCAGCGTTGGACAGGGGGCGCGGAATGAGCAGTTCTTC. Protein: CSVGQGARNEQFF.

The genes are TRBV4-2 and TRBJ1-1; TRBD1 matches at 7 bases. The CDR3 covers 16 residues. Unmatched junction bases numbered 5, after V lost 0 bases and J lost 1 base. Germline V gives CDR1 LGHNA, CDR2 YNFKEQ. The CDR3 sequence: CASSQEPGQPNTEAFF. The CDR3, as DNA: TGTGCCAGCAGCCAAGAACCGGGACAGCCGAACACTGAAGCTTTCTTT.